The clone carrying this TCR beta chain has more than one count but fewer than ten. Its target is unknown. The sample comes from a study of regulatory T cells in long-lasting Graves disease. Study details: The study counted Graves' disease as persistent given over 5 years of antithyroid drugs and positive TSH receptor antibodies. Broader study findings: Persistent patients had a count of shared public clonotypes (2,741) that exceeded that of new patients (around 910). Sample size, which was small, may have reduced accuracy.

Noted time point: persistent/refractory GD, antithyroid drugs over 5 years with positive TRAb. Following extraction of RNA from PBMCs, that RNA was used to make the TCR library. Patient provenance is recorded as an endocrinology department in Xi'an, China. CDR3 length: 14 amino acids. The germline V and J ends were trimmed by 4 bases and 6 bases, with 16 bases remaining between them. CDR1 MNHNS and CDR2 SASEGT come from the germline V gene. Arm-PCR of CDR3 regions with iRepertoire HTBI primers generated TCR beta libraries. TCRdb processed the multiplex PCR reads anew with MiXCR; each CDR3 protein has one entry. The data show some 370,000 distinct CDR3 sequences, around 20% seen once.

This chain joins TRBV6-1 and TRBJ2-7; no clear D gene. This TCR was sampled from a female donor with Graves disease. The material sequenced was peripheral blood mononuclear cells (PBMCs), taken when the disease was refractory, from a patient treated with antithyroid drugs. The CDR3 spells CASSGSPLVGEQYF. The CDR3 DNA reads TGTGCCAGCAGTGGAAGCCCCTTAGTGGGCGAGCAGTACTTC.